This T cell receptor beta chain was recovered during a study of blood T cell repertoires in COVID-19. The CDR3 has 15 residues. V lost 3 bases and J lost 6; bases outside the gene matches: 10. Germline assignment: CDR1 LNHDA and CDR2 SQIVND (reference sequence). Original processing methods: Cell counts per sample came from amplifying reference gene primers. TCRdb keeps only in-frame clones here, not all; method: immunoSEQ multiplex PCR. Clone size and V and J calls were adopted from that table, with D and trimming inferred from the DNA. The table has under 350,000 clones, more than 90% seen once. Sequenced: PBMCs or T cells enriched from blood (not recorded which). This TCR derives from a man in his sixties who had recovered from COVID-19. The rearrangement joins TRBV19 to TRBJ2-7; 8 nucleotides line up with TRBD2. CDR3 amino acids: CASSIEPSGWREQYF. CDR3 DNA: TGTGCCAGTAGTATTGAGCCTAGCGGGTGGCGCGAGCAGTACTTC.